This T cell receptor beta chain was found in a study of blood T cells in healthy people across ages. The study, taken as a whole, reports: It was not possible, with unsorted PBMCs, to conclusively compare naive and antigen-experienced cells. It was held that diversity estimates obtained from one million T cells represented underestimates.

Per the germline V gene, CDR1 is KGHSH and CDR2 is LQKENI. This CDR3 comprises 14 residues. Regarding this clonotype: Its antigen remains unidentified.

Primers used in a second PCR of about 6 to 11 cycles were a sample-barcoded 5' primer and a J-beta primer mix. TCRdb reanalysed the 5' RACE reads using MiXCR and keeps one entry per CDR3 protein. The sample holds over 700,000 distinct CDR3 sequences, approximately 55% seen once. The TCR comes from a man of 80 years or more in good health. The sample was blood. This sequence joins TRBV18 and TRBJ2-4; a possible D gene is TRBD1 (6 bases). The end of the DNA aligns better with TRBJ2-7, so the J call may be wrong. CDR3 bases: TGTGCCAGCGCCCCCGTGCAGGGGAGATACGAGCAGTACTTC. It translates to CASAPVQGRYEQYF.